The clone carrying this TCR beta chain was recorded at least ten times. Antigen specificity is unknown. This CDR3 spans 18 amino acids. The germline V gene has CDR1 MDHEN and CDR2 SYDVKM. The V and J ends lost 6 bases and 0 bases, in that order; junction bases with no gene match: 14. The sample comes from a study of regulatory T cells in long-lasting Graves disease. Whole-study findings and limits: Whereas nearly 1,000 public clonotypes were shared by new patients, persistent patients shared more, at about 2,500.

Investigators prepared the TCR beta libraries by applying iRepertoire HTBI primers and Arm-PCR of CDR3 regions. TCRdb recomputed calls from the multiplex PCR reads with MiXCR, one row per CDR3 protein. This sample has roughly 500,000 distinct CDR3 sequences, with around 15% found just once. Time point indicated: newly diagnosed GD, antithyroid drugs for less than 3 months. Construction of the TCR library relied on RNA isolated from PBMCs. This sample was also put to use in a study of T cells in Graves' hyperthyroidism and ophthalmopathy. From that study: Pregnant or lactating patients were excluded, as were those with uncontrolled infection or other autoimmune disease. The HTBI primer set was used in a first-round RT-PCR of the TCR CDR3. In the blood, most expanded thyroid clonotypes above 0.001 appeared as well.

The TCR comes from a woman between 50 and 59 years old with Graves disease. The specimen was peripheral blood mononuclear cells (PBMCs), collected at new diagnosis, from a patient treated with antithyroid drugs. The chain couples TRBV28 to TRBJ2-7, with TRBD2 matching 10 bases. The CDR3 reads CASRRGTSARGISYEQYF. The DNA for the CDR3 is TGTGCCAGCAGACGCGGGACTAGCGCGAGAGGAATCTCCTACGAGCAGTACTTC.